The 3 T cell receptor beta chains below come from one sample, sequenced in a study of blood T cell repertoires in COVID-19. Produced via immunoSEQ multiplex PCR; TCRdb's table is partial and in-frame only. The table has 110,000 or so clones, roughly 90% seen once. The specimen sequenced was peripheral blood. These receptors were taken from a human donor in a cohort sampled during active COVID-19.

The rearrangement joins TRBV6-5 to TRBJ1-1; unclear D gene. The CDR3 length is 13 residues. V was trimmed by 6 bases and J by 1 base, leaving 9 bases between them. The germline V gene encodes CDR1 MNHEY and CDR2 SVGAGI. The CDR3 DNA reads TGTGCCAGCAGGGTAACAGCGAACACTGAAGCTTTCTTT. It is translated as CASRVTANTEAFF.

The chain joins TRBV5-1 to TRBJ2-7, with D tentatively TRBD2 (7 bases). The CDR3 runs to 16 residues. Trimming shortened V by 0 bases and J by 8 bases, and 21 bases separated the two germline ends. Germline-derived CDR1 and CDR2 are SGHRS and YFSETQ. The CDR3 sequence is CASSLDRGGLYQKQYF. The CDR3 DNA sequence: TGCGCCAGCAGCTTGGATAGGGGGGGACTCTATCAGAAGCAGTACTTC.

Here the CDR3 DNA reads TGTGCCAGCAGGCCCAGGGGGCTTGCGACTGAAGCTTTCTTT. This codes for CASRPRGLATEAFF. J is TRBJ1-1 and V is TRBV9; 8 nucleotides match TRBD1. The CDR3 contains 14 residues. V dropped 5 bases and J dropped 5; count of bases not matched to a gene: 8. Germline loops: CDR1 SGDLS, CDR2 YYNGEE.